This TCR beta chain was identified during a study of Ad26.COV2.S vaccination and SARS-CoV-2 variants. Background on the study: A COV1001 Ad26.COV2.S trial-arm participant provided the sample. Overall study results and limits: Analytic work on TCR breadth and depth might have understated the full extent of total T cell responses.

Treatment reported: roughly 19 received Ad26.COV2.S at low or high dose, single or two shots; several received placebo; per-sample allocation not given. Day 63 following the first vaccine or placebo injection was when the samples were taken. In the vaccine, an Ad26 vector expressed the SARS-CoV-2 spike of the Wuhan strain. To note about this clone: The antigen remains undetermined.

V was pared by 2 bases and J by 0 bases, with 9 bases between. Germline-derived CDR1 and CDR2 are SNHLY and FYNNEI. This CDR3 is 15 amino acids long. Assay: immunoSEQ multiplex PCR; the TCRdb copy retains only in-frame clones and omits some. Of some 480,000 clones in the sample, around nine tenths were seen once. V is TRBV2 and J is TRBJ2-3; D uncertain. The TCR sequence derives from a person aged 18-65 years who received the Ad26.COV2.S COVID-19 vaccine or a placebo. Sequencing was performed on peripheral blood, taken in a trial of Ad26.COV2.S vaccine versus placebo. The CDR3 DNA reads TGTGCCAGCAGTGAAAACTTTATTAGCACAGATACGCAGTATTTT. Its translation is CASSENFISTDTQYF.